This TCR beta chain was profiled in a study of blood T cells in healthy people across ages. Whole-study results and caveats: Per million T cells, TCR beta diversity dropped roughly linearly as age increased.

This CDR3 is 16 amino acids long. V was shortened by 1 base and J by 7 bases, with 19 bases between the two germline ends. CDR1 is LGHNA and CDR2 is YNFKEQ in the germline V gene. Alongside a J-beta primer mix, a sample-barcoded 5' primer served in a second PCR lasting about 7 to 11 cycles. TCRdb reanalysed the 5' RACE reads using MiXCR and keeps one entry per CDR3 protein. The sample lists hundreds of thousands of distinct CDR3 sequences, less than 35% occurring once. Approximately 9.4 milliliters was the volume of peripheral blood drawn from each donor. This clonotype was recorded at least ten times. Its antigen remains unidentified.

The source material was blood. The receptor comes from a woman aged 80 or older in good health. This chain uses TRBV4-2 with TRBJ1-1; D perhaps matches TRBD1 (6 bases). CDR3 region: CASSQASLAGVGEAFF. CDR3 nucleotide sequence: TGTGCCAGCAGCCAAGCATCATTAGCAGGGGTGGGTGAAGCTTTCTTT.